This TCR beta chain was found in a study of spatial heterogeneity in lung cancer. Study-wide background: In raw reads, more than 8.5 appearances on average were recorded for each unique TCR and UMI combination.

The table lists this clonotype with many counts. MiXCR, applied by TCRdb to the 5' RACE reads, yields one record per CDR3 protein. The sample carries about 14,000 distinct CDR3 sequences, roughly a tenth recorded once. Time point meaning: sample taken at primary tumor resection. From tumor, nontumor lung or frozen PBMC, whole RNA was taken unsorted for sequencing. Trimming removed 8 bases at V and 4 bases at J, with 14 bases between. The CDR3 sequence is 14 residues long. This sequence joins TRBV12-3 or TRBV12-4 and TRBJ2-2; D may be TRBD2 (5 bases). Sequencing was performed on PBMCs, taken at surgery. The clonotype was recovered from a male donor with early-stage non-small cell lung cancer. The CDR3: CASRGAATTGELFF. CDR3 sequence (DNA): TGTGCCAGCCGAGGAGCGGCTACCACCGGGGAGCTGTTTTTT.